This TCR beta chain was identified during a study of cytomegalovirus exposure and HLA in healthy donors. There are 16 residues in the CDR3. Germline values: CDR1 MDHEN, CDR2 SYDVKM. V lost 3 bases to trimming and J lost 5 bases; unmatched junction nucleotides: 10. In the PCR, 60 Vbeta and 13 Jbeta primers were used. Only in-frame clones appear in the TCRdb table, and some are missing; sequencing was by immunoSEQ multiplex PCR. Of about 130,000 clones in the sample, about 80% were seen once. Sequencing was carried out using PBMCs. The TCR was taken from a male donor in good health and CMV-seronegative. This sequence joins TRBV28 and TRBJ1-5; 7 nucleotides agree with TRBD1. The CDR3 region is CASSLGQGVGYQPQHF. The CDR3 DNA sequence: TGTGCCAGCAGTTTGGGTCAGGGGGTTGGTTATCAGCCCCAGCATTTT.